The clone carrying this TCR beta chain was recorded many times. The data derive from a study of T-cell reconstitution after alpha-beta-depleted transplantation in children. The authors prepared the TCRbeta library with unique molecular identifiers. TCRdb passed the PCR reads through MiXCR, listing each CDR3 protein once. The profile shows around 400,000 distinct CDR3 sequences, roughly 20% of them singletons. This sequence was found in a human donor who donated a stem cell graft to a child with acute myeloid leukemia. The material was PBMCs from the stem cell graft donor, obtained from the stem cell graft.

CDR3 amino acids: CASSYSSRGFYSNQPQHF. The CDR3 bases are TGTGCCAGCAGTTACTCGAGCAGGGGGTTTTATAGCAATCAGCCCCAGCATTTT. The chain is built from TRBV6-5 and TRBJ1-5, with TRBD1 identical over 7 bases. V was clipped by 0 bases and J by 0 bases; unmatched bases: 8. This CDR3 spans 18 amino acids. Germline lookup yields CDR1 MNHEY and CDR2 SVGAGI.